Following are 22 T cell receptor beta chains from one sample sequenced in a study of long-term antiretroviral therapy in people with HIV. A v3.0 immunoSEQ assay was performed at survey level. The table came from immunoSEQ multiplex PCR; TCRdb's copy has only in-frame clones and leaves some out. The repertoire includes some 9,600 clones, 84% of them detected once, and 9.3% sits in the top ten. The source was unsorted PBMCs, collected 0.3 years before starting antiretroviral therapy. The receptors here all came from a man aged 30 to 45 with HIV.

This chain links TRBV7-6 with TRBJ2-5, with 10 bases that match TRBD1. The CDR3 is 16 amino acids. V lost 4 bases, J lost 4 bases, and 9 bases stayed unmatched. The germline CDR1 and CDR2 sequences are SGHVS and FNYEAQ. CDR3 nucleotide sequence: TGTGCCAGCAGCTATCCGCGGGACAGGGGAGGAGAGACCCAGTACTTC. The encoded protein is CASSYPRDRGGETQYF.

The J gene is TRBJ2-7, the V gene TRBV27; possible D gene TRBD2, 6 bases. Germline lookup yields CDR1 MNHEY and CDR2 SMNVEV (reference sequence). The CDR3 covers 15 residues. V shed 0 bases and J shed 3 bases, with 12 bases lying between them. The CDR3 protein is CASSLSGDWHYEQYF. The DNA of the CDR3 is TGTGCCAGCAGTTTATCGGGGGACTGGCACTACGAGCAGTACTTC.

The table lists this clone with a count of one. V usage is TRBV19 and J usage is TRBJ1-5; TRBD1 is a possible D gene (5 bases). CDR1 is LNHDA, CDR2 SQIVND, per germline (reference sequence). V dropped 6 bases and J dropped 3 bases, with 15 bases sitting between them. This CDR3 has 15 amino acids. The CDR3 nucleotides are TGTGCCAGTAGAGCAGGGCCCACAATCAATCAGCCCCAGCATTTT. Translation gives CASRAGPTINQPQHF.

The CDR3 DNA reads TGTGCCAGCAGGCGCTATGGCTACACCTTC. Translated: CASRRYGYTF. The rearrangement links TRBV6-1 to TRBJ1-2; D ambiguous. Germline assignment: CDR1 MNHNS and CDR2 SASEGT. The CDR3 consists of 10 residues. Trimming took 6 bases from V and 4 from J, leaving 3 bases between them.

The rearrangement joins TRBV19 to TRBJ2-1; D ambiguous. The ends were cut back, 7 bases at V and 6 bases at J, with 13 bases in the middle. Germline V lookup: CDR1 LNHDA, CDR2 SQIVND (reference sequence). The length of the CDR3 is 13 residues. As DNA, the CDR3 is TGTGCCAGTACTGGGGAAGAACGCAATGAGCAGTTCTTC. This gives the protein CASTGEERNEQFF.

V and J are TRBV4-3 and TRBJ2-7, with 10 bases identical to TRBD2. The CDR3 loop spans 17 amino acids. CDR1 is LGHNA, CDR2 YSLEER, per germline. V lost 0 bases to trimming and J lost 1 base; unmatched junction nucleotides: 6. The CDR3 sequence: CASSQDSSGRVSYEQYF. For the CDR3, the DNA is TGCGCCAGCAGCCAAGATTCCAGCGGGAGGGTGTCCTACGAGCAGTACTTC.

This clone was counted between two and nine times. The chain is built from TRBV19 and TRBJ2-3; D uncertain. CDR1 and CDR2 (germline): LNHDA, SQIVND (reference sequence). This CDR3 contains 15 residues. V was shortened by 3 bases and J by 0 bases, with 10 bases between the two germline ends. The CDR3 region has the DNA TGTGCCAGTAGTATGGGCGGCGGAAGCACAGATACGCAGTATTTT. This gives the protein CASSMGGGSTDTQYF. The full variable domain, with the rest looked up from reference TRBV19 and TRBJ2-3, is DGGITQSPKYLFRKEGQNVTLSCEQNLNHDAMYWYRQDPGQGLRLIYYSQIVNDFQKGDIAEGYSVSREKKESFPLTVTSAQKNPTAFYLCASSMGGGSTDTQYFGPGTRLTVL.

The rearrangement joins TRBV30 to TRBJ2-5; a possible D gene is TRBD1 (5 bases). The CDR3 totals 16 residues. V was trimmed by 0 bases and J by 4 bases, leaving 18 bases between them. The germline V gene encodes CDR1 GTSNPN and CDR2 SVGIG (reference sequence). The CDR3 reads CAWSVNSISTAETQYF. In DNA form, the CDR3 reads TGTGCCTGGAGTGTAAATAGTATCTCGACAGCAGAGACCCAGTACTTC.

The V and J genes are TRBV27 and TRBJ1-2, with 9 bases fitting TRBD1. The germline V gene has CDR1 MNHEY and CDR2 SMNVEV (reference sequence). The V segment lost 2 bases and the J segment 4 bases; nucleotides outside the gene matches: 5. CDR3 size: 15 residues. The CDR3 nucleotides are TGTGCCAGCAGTTTAAAAGGACAGGGGTTCTATGGCTACACCTTC. Amino acid sequence: CASSLKGQGFYGYTF.

The J gene is TRBJ1-2, the V gene TRBV6-1; no firm D call. Germline CDR1 MNHNS, CDR2 SASEGT. V lost 1 base and J 2 bases, leaving 11 bases between the germline ends. The CDR3 loop spans 15 amino acids. CDR3 in amino acids: CASSEGASRNYGYTF. In DNA, the CDR3 is TGTGCCAGCAGTGAAGGGGCTAGTAGGAACTATGGCTACACCTTC.

This clone was found a few times. The chain links TRBV28 to TRBJ1-2; D is undetermined. The germline CDR1 and CDR2 sequences are MDHEN and SYDVKM. Trimming removed 2 bases at V and 5 bases at J, with 6 bases between. This CDR3 is built from 12 residues. CDR3 DNA: TGTGCCAGCAGTTTAGACATTTATGGCTACACCTTC. It encodes CASSLDIYGYTF.

This rearrangement joins TRBV9 to TRBJ2-7, with D maybe TRBD2 (6 bases). CDR1 is SGDLS, CDR2 YYNGEE, per germline. V was clipped by 4 bases and J by 5 bases, with 16 bases between them. The length of the CDR3 is 14 residues. The CDR3 DNA follows: TGTGCCAGCAGCCCCCACCGGGGGTTTGACGAGCAGTACTTC. Translating it yields CASSPHRGFDEQYF.

The rearrangement links TRBV5-1 to TRBJ1-3; TRBD1 matches 9 bases. The CDR3 has 14 amino acids. The germline V gene has CDR1 SGHRS and CDR2 YFSETQ. J gave up 11 bases and V 8 bases, and 14 bases lay outside the gene matches. CDR3: CASKAGQGSGPIYF. The CDR3 DNA sequence: TGCGCCAGTAAAGCGGGACAGGGTAGCGGCCCCATATATTTT.

This clone was seen only a few times. V usage is TRBV28 and J usage is TRBJ2-3; 7 bases fit TRBD1. The J segment lost 0 bases and the V segment lost 4 bases, leaving 7 bases of the junction unmatched. CDR1 and CDR2 from the germline V gene are MDHEN and SYDVKM. The CDR3 has 16 amino acids. The CDR3 loop is CASSYGTAASTDTQYF. CDR3 nucleotides: TGTGCCAGCAGTTACGGGACAGCAGCTAGCACAGATACGCAGTATTTT.

The chain has TRBV28 and TRBJ2-3; possible D gene TRBD1, 6 bases. CDR1 and CDR2 from the germline V gene are MDHEN and SYDVKM. V lost 5 bases and J 2 bases, leaving 20 bases between the germline ends. The CDR3 consists of 17 residues. The CDR3 here is CASSPPPRGTLTDTQYF. In nucleotides, the CDR3 is TGTGCCAGCAGTCCGCCCCCCAGGGGAACACTCACAGATACGCAGTATTTT.

This clone was counted between two and nine times. The chain carries TRBV2 and TRBJ1-2; possibly TRBD1 for D (5 bases). CDR3 length: 13 residues. Germline CDR1 SNHLY, CDR2 FYNNEI. V lost 4 bases and J lost 5, with 11 bases in between. CDR3 coding DNA: TGTGCCAGCAGTGGGGGGACGCTGTATGGCTACACCTTC. It is translated as CASSGGTLYGYTF.

This clone was counted a single time. The chain carries TRBV7-8 and TRBJ2-1; D gene uncertain. V was trimmed by 5 bases and J by 4 bases, leaving 21 bases between them. The CDR3 extends over 17 amino acids. Looked up from germline, CDR1 is SGHVS and CDR2 is FQNEAQ. CDR3 in amino acids: CASSKQSQGLLYNEQFF. The CDR3 DNA sequence: TGTGCCAGCAGCAAACAGAGTCAAGGCCTCTTGTACAATGAGCAGTTCTTC.

This chain uses TRBV4-2 with TRBJ1-1, with a tentative D call TRBD1 (6 bases). CDR3 length equals 15 residues. V lost 2 bases to trimming and J lost 9 bases, with 19 bases between them. The germline V gene has CDR1 LGHNA and CDR2 YNFKEQ. The CDR3 region is CASSQPQSSGEKAFF. DNA of the CDR3: TGTGCCAGCAGCCAACCACAATCTTCAGGGGAGAAAGCTTTCTTT.

The chain employs TRBV30 and TRBJ1-5; D remains unclear. CDR1 and CDR2 (germline): GTSNPN, SVGIG (reference sequence). The ends were cut back, 0 bases at V and 4 bases at J, with 4 bases in the middle. The CDR3 consists of 12 residues. CDR3 amino acids: CAWSVRNQPQHF. CDR3 sequence (DNA): TGTGCCTGGAGTGTTAGAAATCAGCCCCAGCATTTT.

In this sample, this clone turned up a few times. This chain links TRBV7-9 with TRBJ1-4; 10 bases map to TRBD1. The V gene end was trimmed by 5 bases and the J gene end by 6 bases; junction bases not matched to a gene: 9. This CDR3 has 16 residues. The germline CDR1 and CDR2 sequences are SEHNR and FQNEAQ (reference sequence). The CDR3 DNA reads as TGTGCCAGCAGCCTCGGGACAGGGGATGAGGATGAAAAACTGTTTTTT. This codes for CASSLGTGDEDEKLFF.

V and J are TRBV28 and TRBJ2-5, with D perhaps given as TRBD1 or TRBD2 (6 bases each). V was shortened by 6 bases and J by 8 bases, with 16 bases between the two germline ends. Germline V gives CDR1 MDHEN, CDR2 SYDVKM. The CDR3 has 13 amino acids. This chain's CDR3 is CASSLAGGATQYF. In nucleotides, the CDR3 is TGTGCCAGCAGCCTCGCCGGGGGCGCAACCCAGTACTTC.

The rearrangement joins TRBV7-2 to TRBJ1-2; no definite D call. CDR1 is SGHTA, CDR2 FQGNSA, per germline. This CDR3 comprises 12 residues. V was pared by 1 base and J by 8 bases, with 8 bases between. The CDR3 sequence: CASSLERWGYTF. The CDR3 bases are TGTGCCAGCAGCTTAGAGAGGTGGGGCTACACCTTC.